The 18 T cell receptor beta chains in this list originate from one sample, sequenced in a study of blood T cell repertoires in COVID-19. Libraries were prepared by immunoSEQ multiplex PCR; TCRdb keeps only in-frame clonotypes and omits some of them. Among tens of thousands of clones, approximately 86% were seen once, and the ten largest hold over 2.5%. The sequenced material came from peripheral blood. Receptor source: a woman between 50 and 59 years old with active or convalescent COVID-19.

The chain joins TRBV6-5 to TRBJ1-2, with 7 bases aligning to TRBD1. V lost 4 bases to trimming and J lost 6 bases; unmatched junction nucleotides: 11. The CDR3 has 15 residues. Germline V CDR1 and CDR2: MNHEY, SVGAGI. The chain's CDR3 is CASSSQGGGANGYTF. CDR3 DNA sequence: TGTGCCAGCAGTTCCCAAGGGGGCGGTGCTAATGGCTACACCTTC.

This chain links TRBV4-1 with TRBJ1-1, with 9 bases that match TRBD1. The ends lost 4 bases at V and 1 base at J; junction bases unmatched: 1. CDR3 size: 14 residues. CDR1 is MGHRA and CDR2 is YSYEKL in the germline V gene. For the CDR3, the DNA is TGCGCCAGCAGCCCGGGACAGGGGAACACTGAAGCTTTCTTT. Amino acid sequence: CASSPGQGNTEAFF.

The chain joins TRBV5-1 to TRBJ2-7; 8 bases fit TRBD1. CDR1 SGHRS and CDR2 YFSETQ come from the germline V gene. V shed 0 bases and J 6 bases; nucleotides not matched to a gene: 8. This CDR3 contains 15 residues. CDR3 sequence reads: CASSLVAGTGAEQYF. The CDR3 DNA sequence: TGCGCCAGCAGCTTGGTCGCCGGGACAGGTGCCGAGCAGTACTTC.

The chain links TRBV4-3 to TRBJ1-1; D remains ambiguous. The V gene's germline CDR1 is LGHNA and CDR2 YSLEER. The ends were cut back, 4 bases at V and 3 bases at J, with 15 bases in the middle. The CDR3 extends over 15 amino acids. CDR3 nucleotides: TGCGCCAGCAGCCGCGGACTAATTGGGGACACTGAAGCTTTCTTT. This codes for CASSRGLIGDTEAFF.

The chain joins TRBV9 to TRBJ1-1, with 7 bases lining up with TRBD1. V lost 3 bases, J lost 0 bases, and 8 bases stayed unmatched. CDR3 length: 16 amino acids. Germline V gene lookup returns CDR1 SGDLS and CDR2 YYNGEE. CDR3 loop: CASSARGRGMNTEAFF. The CDR3 nucleotides are TGTGCCAGCAGCGCCCGAGGCAGGGGGATGAACACTGAAGCTTTCTTT. Variable domain in full (rest from reference TRBV9 and TRBJ1-1): DSGVTQTPKHLITATGQRVTLRCSPRSGDLSVYWYQQSLDQGLQFLIQYYNGEERAKGNILERFSAQQFPDLHSELNLSSLELGDSALYFCASSARGRGMNTEAFFGQGTRLTVV.

The chain links TRBV16 to TRBJ2-5, with 7 bases lining up with TRBD1. The CDR3 sequence is 13 residues long. The V gene's germline CDR1 is KGHSY and CDR2 FQNENV. With V trimmed by 5 bases and J by 4 bases, 4 bases remained unmatched. CDR3: CASSSRTGETQYF. The CDR3 DNA reads TGTGCCAGCAGCTCAAGGACAGGAGAGACCCAGTACTTC.

The J gene is TRBJ1-6, the V gene TRBV27; D uncertain. V lost 5 bases and J 3 bases, leaving 11 bases between the germline ends. This CDR3 comprises 15 residues. Germline CDR1 and CDR2: MNHEY and SMNVEV (reference sequence). CDR3 residues: CASSQNQVYNSPLHF. The CDR3 nucleotides are TGTGCCAGCAGTCAAAATCAGGTCTATAATTCACCCCTCCACTTT.

The chain links TRBV7-6 to TRBJ2-3, with a tentative D call TRBD2 (6 bases). The CDR3 is made up of 15 amino acids. From germline, CDR1 is SGHVS and CDR2 FNYEAQ. Deletions cut 5 bases from V and 3 bases from J, with 15 bases between. The CDR3 coding sequence is TGTGCCAGCAGCCGCCGACTAGGTGGGACAGATACGCAGTATTTT. It codes for CASSRRLGGTDTQYF.

The chain links TRBV3-1 (or the pseudogene TRBV3-2) to TRBJ1-2; TRBD1 matches at 10 bases. The CDR3 covers 14 residues. Germline V gene data show CDR1 as LGHDT and CDR2 as YNNKEL (reference sequence). The V and J ends lost 1 base and 8 bases, in that order; junction bases with no gene match: 4. The CDR3 DNA reads as TGTGCCAGCAGCCAAGGACAGGGGGCATCCGGCTACACCTTC. Its protein is CASSQGQGASGYTF.

The chain has TRBV5-1 and TRBJ1-1; 8 nucleotides agree with TRBD1. Germline lookup yields CDR1 SGHRS and CDR2 YFSETQ. V was clipped by 4 bases and J by 1 base; unmatched bases: 3. This CDR3 is built from 14 residues. The CDR3 DNA follows: TGCGCCAGCAGCCGTGGGACAGGGAACACTGAAGCTTTCTTT. Protein product: CASSRGTGNTEAFF.

This clone was seen once. V is TRBV3-1 (or the pseudogene TRBV3-2) and J is TRBJ1-2, with 8 nucleotides matching TRBD1. The CDR3 has 14 amino acids. CDR1 is LGHDT, CDR2 YNNKEL, per germline (reference sequence). V lost 1 base to trimming and J lost 4 bases; unmatched junction nucleotides: 2. The CDR3: CASSQGQGAYGYTF. CDR3 coding DNA: TGTGCCAGCAGCCAAGGGCAGGGGGCCTATGGCTACACCTTC.

CDR3 region: CASSSGTSGGAFYNEQFF. The CDR3 nucleotides are TGCGCCAGCAGCTCCGGGACTAGCGGGGGGGCCTTCTACAATGAGCAGTTCTTC. The chain is built from TRBV5-1 and TRBJ2-1; 16 bases match TRBD2. V was pared by 3 bases and J by 3 bases, with 6 bases of the junction left unmatched. In germline, CDR1 is SGHRS, CDR2 YFSETQ. This CDR3 region has 18 residues.

The chain employs TRBV3-1 (or the pseudogene TRBV3-2) and TRBJ1-2, with a weak D call TRBD1 (6 bases). V dropped 3 bases and J dropped 8 bases, with 13 bases sitting between them. Germline-derived CDR1 and CDR2 are LGHDT and YNNKEL (reference sequence). The CDR3 runs 13 residues. In DNA, the CDR3 is TGTGCCAGCAGCCAGAGGGGGGGGCAGGGCTACACCTTC. Protein sequence: CASSQRGGQGYTF.

The genes are TRBV13 and TRBJ1-2, with a tentative D call TRBD1 (6 bases). V was cut by 4 bases and J by 0 bases, with 18 bases left in between. The CDR3 contains 17 residues. Looked up from germline, CDR1 is PRHDT and CDR2 is FYEKMQ (reference sequence). This chain's CDR3 is CASSSRPGQRANYGYTF. The DNA of the CDR3 is TGTGCCAGCAGCTCCCGCCCAGGACAGAGAGCTAACTATGGCTACACCTTC.

The chain employs TRBV4-1 and TRBJ1-2, with 7 bases identical to TRBD1. Trimming removed 4 bases from V and 3 bases from J; junction bases left unmatched: 5. The CDR3 consists of 14 residues. Per the germline V gene, CDR1 is MGHRA and CDR2 is YSYEKL. The CDR3 here is CASSLTGVDYGYTF. The CDR3 DNA reads TGCGCCAGCAGCCTAACAGGGGTTGACTATGGCTACACCTTC.

This clone was picked up one time. V and J are TRBV30 and TRBJ1-2; D unclear. The CDR3 is made up of 12 amino acids. Between the trimmed V and J ends, which lost 1 base and 1 base, there was a span of 4 bases. Germline-derived CDR1 and CDR2 are GTSNPN and SVGIG (reference sequence). The CDR3 sequence: CAWSGSNYGYTF. CDR3 nucleotides: TGTGCCTGGAGTGGGAGTAACTATGGCTACACCTTC.

The V call is TRBV4-3, the J call TRBJ1-2, with unresolved D. The CDR3 contains 15 residues. Germline CDR1 LGHNA, CDR2 YSLEER. With 1 base removed from V and 2 bases from J, the gap between germline ends came to 11 bases. The CDR3 bases are TGCGCCAGCAGCCAAGGAGGTGGCGGAAACTATGGCTACACCTTC. This sequence encodes CASSQGGGGNYGYTF.

The J gene is TRBJ1-6, the V gene TRBV27, with D possibly TRBD1 on 6 matching bases. V was pared by 7 bases and J by 8 bases, with 24 bases between. CDR3 size: 17 residues. Germline V gene lookup returns CDR1 MNHEY and CDR2 SMNVEV (reference sequence). CDR3 nucleotides: TGTGCCAGCAAAAATTATGGATTCAGGGGAGAGGATTCACCCCTCCACTTT. Translated, it gives CASKNYGFRGEDSPLHF.